This T cell receptor beta chain was identified during a study of T cells in Graves' hyperthyroidism and ophthalmopathy. This clonotype has just a few counts. Amplified TCR beta CDR3 regions came from RNA transcripts. HTBI primers were used for first-round RT-PCR of the TCR CDR3. Via MiXCR, TCRdb re-called the multiplex PCR reads, giving one row per CDR3 protein. The data contain about 640,000 distinct CDR3 sequences, around 21% of them seen just once; the ten biggest clones take up about 34%. V was clipped by 6 bases and J by 9 bases, with 6 bases between them. From germline, CDR1 is SGHTA and CDR2 FQGNSA. CDR3 length: 11 residues.

Material: blood. V is TRBV7-2 and J is TRBJ1-6; tentatively, D is TRBD1 (5 bases). This receptor was identified in a young man with Graves' ophthalmopathy. The DNA of the CDR3 is TGTGCCAGCAGGGGGGGTTCACCCCTCCACTTT. Translated: CASRGGSPLHF.